This T cell receptor (beta chain) was found in a study of blood T cells in healthy people across ages (dated by TCRdb to 2013 to 2016). In the study overall: In model experiments, roughly one uniquely barcoded TCR beta cDNA molecule per two T cells was captured by template switching. Age-related changes in TCR beta repertoire diversity were measured in the study by deep sequencing normalized with unique cDNA molecular identifiers. Four age groups were formed from the donors: young (average 16 years), middle-aged (around 40), aged (around 62) and long-lived (approximately 80). To avoid experimental bias, donors of different ages were spread randomly across the sequencing lanes. Using the same blood draw, the study looked at two additional independent replicas of 1 million unique cDNA reads for two donors, one aged 18 to 30 and the other aged 80 or older.

Systemically healthy Caucasian individuals from Russia, 35 to 40 in total and aged roughly 6 to 90 years, were included as donors. Around 9.8 milliliters of peripheral blood were collected from each donor into EDTA-treated Vacutainer tubes. Ficoll-Paque density-gradient centrifugation was used to isolate PBMCs, with at least 6 million per sample. Total RNA was extracted from PBMCs with Trizol reagent, with at least 6 micrograms obtained per sample. For every donor, flow cytometry on a PBMC aliquot measured the percentage of naive CD45RAhigh/CD27high T cells. Between the V and J ends, shortened by 0 bases and 3 bases respectively, the junction contains 9 bases. Including the terminal cysteine and phenylalanine, the CDR3 comprises 13 residues. The retained sequence is limited to the CDR3, 39 bases, with the frame set at the first base. Reading the germline V gene (reference sequence) gives CDR1 DFQATT and CDR2 SNEGSKA.

For this clonotype: The clone's antigen remains unknown. The sample holds no much larger clone one base away, and base qualities are not on file.

Results the study describes overall, beyond this receptor: The percentage of naive T cells measured by flow cytometry correlated strongly with observed TCR beta diversity. Donor CMV infection status was unknown, potentially confounding age-related changes in expanded clonotypes. The long-lived group showed more naive CD4+ T cells, fewer expanded clones and increased TCR diversity than the aged group, suggesting age selection. Estimates of total diversity based on one million sequenced T cells were regarded as lower bounds and as underestimates. Observed TCR beta diversity per million T cells fell roughly linearly with age, and a significant reduction was already apparent by age around 44. Because profiling used bulk unsorted PBMCs, naive and antigen-experienced compartments could not be compared conclusively.

The library was produced with 5' RACE. TCRdb lists the instrument as Illumina HiSeq 2500. A second about 6 to 11 cycle PCR used a sample-barcoded 5' primer and a J-beta primer mix. A template-switch 5' adaptor carrying 12 random nucleotides introduced a unique molecular identifier onto each TCR beta cDNA molecule. Each sample yielded at least 3 million CDR3-containing paired-end reads. The Mint cDNA synthesis kit, primed by a TRBC-specific oligonucleotide, was used to synthesize first-strand cDNA from all RNA. Following uracil-DNA glycosylase treatment, a first 18-cycle PCR with universal primers M1SS and BC2_uni_R was performed on all cDNA. In the authors' own workflow: Each sample was normalized by randomly selecting 1 million high-quality reads, each carrying a distinct molecular identifier. Reads sharing molecular identifiers were discarded rather than binned into consensus sequences. MiTCR, set to a Q25 quality threshold and the strictest error-elimination algorithm, was used for CDR3 identification, clonotype clustering and error correction. A nonparametric unseen species model using Euler transformation provided a lower-bound estimate of total TCR beta diversity. The public reads were reprocessed in TCRdb via fastp at Q25 and MiXCR, keeping in-frame beta chains. Each CDR3 protein gets just one entry, which takes the most common genes and DNA from the rows behind it. TCRdb assigned the V and J calls; the authors' analysis was not used. The sample includes over a million distinct CDR3 sequences, with approximately 63% observed a single time. The ten most abundant clones make up roughly 7% of the sample.

The V gene is TRBV20-1 and the J gene is TRBJ2-7; no D segment can be confidently identified. The clonotype originates from a man between 18 and 29 years old in good health. Material: blood. The CDR3 sequence is CSARDAGNYEQYF. The nucleotides read TGCAGTGCTAGAGATGCCGGAAACTACGAGCAGTACTTC.